These 28 T cell receptor beta chains came from one sample sequenced in a study of Tregs in tolerant kidney transplant recipients. Libraries were prepared by immunoSEQ multiplex PCR; TCRdb keeps only in-frame clonotypes and omits some of them. The data contain over 50,000 clones, more than 70% of them singletons. Specimen: CD4+ T cells from blood. The receptor source for this set is a human donor in good health.

V gene TRBV6-1 combines with J gene TRBJ1-5; D call uncertain. Germline V CDR1 and CDR2: MNHNS, SASEGT. V dropped 1 base and J dropped 5 bases, with 9 bases sitting between them. This CDR3 spans 14 amino acids. The CDR3 DNA follows: TGTGCCAGCAGTGAAGGCGGTATCCATCAGCCCCAGCATTTT. It translates to CASSEGGIHQPQHF.

The rearrangement joins TRBV2 to TRBJ2-3; 10 bases fit TRBD2. Germline assignment: CDR1 SNHLY and CDR2 FYNNEI. There are 15 residues in the CDR3. V trimming: 6 bases; J trimming: 4 bases; junction bases outside the gene matches: 7. The CDR3 DNA sequence: TGTGCCAGCAGACTTTTAGCGGGAGGAGCAGATACGCAGTATTTT. Its translation: CASRLLAGGADTQYF.

V gene TRBV29-1 combines with J gene TRBJ2-1; D is perhaps TRBD2 (5 bases). The CDR3 is 12 amino acids. Germline V gene sequence: CDR1 SQVTM, CDR2 ANQGSEA. Trimming stripped 7 bases from V and 7 bases from J, with 14 bases between. CDR3 in amino acids: CSAKRSGNEQFF. CDR3 bases: TGCAGCGCGAAACGGTCGGGGAATGAGCAGTTCTTC.

The chain recombines TRBV7-8 with TRBJ2-7; 7 nucleotides line up with TRBD1. Germline values: CDR1 SGHVS, CDR2 FQNEAQ. The CDR3 has 14 residues. V trimming: 5 bases; J trimming: 6 bases; junction bases outside the gene matches: 10. CDR3 residues: CASSRGQVVGEQYF. The CDR3 bases are TGTGCCAGCAGCCGCGGACAGGTGGTAGGCGAGCAGTACTTC.

This clone was recorded once. V is TRBV7-3 and J is TRBJ2-7, with 11 bases lining up with TRBD2. Germline CDR1 SGHTA, CDR2 FQGTGA. With V trimmed by 2 bases and J by 4 bases, 10 bases remained unmatched. The CDR3 sequence is 17 residues long. CDR3 sequence: CASSLVLSTSGNYEQYF. Written as DNA, the CDR3 is TGTGCCAGCAGCTTAGTGCTTTCGACTAGCGGGAATTACGAGCAGTACTTC.

The rearrangement joins TRBV11-3 to TRBJ1-1; 8 nucleotides match TRBD1. The CDR3 consists of 13 residues. The germline V gene encodes CDR1 SGHNT and CDR2 YENEEA. Trimming took 0 bases from V and 11 from J; bases not matched to a gene: 5. The CDR3 protein is CASSLDRQGAAFF. The CDR3 region has the DNA TGTGCCAGCAGCTTAGATCGGCAGGGGGCGGCTTTCTTT.

The genes are TRBV27 and TRBJ1-1, with 8 bases that match TRBD1. This CDR3 is 16 amino acids long. From germline, CDR1 is MNHEY and CDR2 SMNVEV (reference sequence). The J segment lost 4 bases and the V segment lost 5 bases, leaving 12 bases of the junction unmatched. The CDR3 protein is CASSNSVQGARTEAFF. CDR3 bases: TGTGCCAGCAGTAACTCAGTCCAGGGGGCGCGCACTGAAGCTTTCTTT.

This clone occurred once. The CDR3 region has the DNA TGTGCCAGCAGCTCGGACGGATTCGAAGCTTTCTTT. Translating gives CASSSDGFEAFF. This chain connects TRBV7-6 to TRBJ1-1; D remains ambiguous. This CDR3 is built from 12 residues. Germline CDR1 SGHVS, CDR2 FNYEAQ. V was pared by 4 bases and J by 8 bases, with 11 bases between.

V usage is TRBV10-3 and J usage is TRBJ2-7; 8 bases agree with TRBD1. CDR1 ENHRY and CDR2 SYGVKD come from the germline V gene. CDR3 length equals 13 residues. After removal of 7 bases from V and 5 bases from J, the junction contained 7 bases not matched to a gene. The chain's CDR3 is CAITGQGHDEQYF. In DNA, the CDR3 is TGTGCCATCACCGGACAGGGACACGACGAGCAGTACTTC.

This sequence joins TRBV7-2 and TRBJ2-7, with 9 bases aligning to TRBD1. Germline assignment: CDR1 SGHTA and CDR2 FQGNSA. The CDR3 runs to 15 residues. The J segment lost 6 bases and the V segment lost 0 bases, leaving 6 bases of the junction unmatched. For the CDR3, the DNA is TGTGCCAGCAGCTTAGCGCGACAGGGGGAAGGCGAGCAGTACTTC. It specifies CASSLARQGEGEQYF.

V gene TRBV7-9 combines with J gene TRBJ2-1; 8 bases fit TRBD1. Trimming cost V 6 bases and J 6 bases; bases outside gene matches: 10. Germline loops: CDR1 SEHNR, CDR2 FQNEAQ (reference sequence). This CDR3 contains 15 residues. CDR3 protein: CASRYRGQGVNEQFF. CDR3 DNA sequence: TGTGCCAGCAGATACCGAGGACAGGGAGTCAATGAGCAGTTCTTC.

The rearrangement joins TRBV14 to TRBJ2-5, with D maybe TRBD2 (6 bases). The CDR3 runs to 17 residues. CDR1 SGHDN and CDR2 FVKESK come from the germline V gene. Trimming took 2 bases from V and 2 from J, leaving 18 bases between them. The CDR3 is CASSQSMPGLGQETQYF. In nucleotides, the CDR3 is TGTGCCAGCAGCCAAAGTATGCCGGGACTCGGACAAGAGACCCAGTACTTC.

The rearrangement links TRBV4-2 to TRBJ2-2, with 10 positions matching TRBD2. Germline V CDR1 and CDR2: LGHNA, YNFKEQ. V shed 1 base and J 6 bases; nucleotides not matched to a gene: 5. The CDR3 consists of 16 residues. The CDR3 region has the DNA TGTGCCAGCAGCCAAGTTCCAGCGGGGGGGTCCGGGGAGCTGTTTTTT. This gives the protein CASSQVPAGGSGELFF.

The J gene is TRBJ2-1, the V gene TRBV2; D is uncertain. CDR1 SNHLY and CDR2 FYNNEI come from the germline V gene. This CDR3 contains 14 residues. Trimming took 6 bases from V and 2 from J, leaving 11 bases between them. The CDR3 nucleotides read TGTGCCAGCAGGTCCGGGCTCCCCTACAATGAGCAGTTCTTC. The encoded protein is CASRSGLPYNEQFF.

The chain joins TRBV6-6 to TRBJ2-4; D remains unclear. Germline assignment: CDR1 MNHNY and CDR2 SVGAGI (reference sequence). The CDR3 sequence is 10 residues long. Trimming shortened V by 10 bases and J by 5 bases, and 6 bases separated the two germline ends. CDR3 nucleotides: TGTGCCACAAGACAAAACATTCAGTACTTC. Translating it yields CATRQNIQYF.

The chain combines TRBV5-6 with TRBJ1-6; maybe TRBD1 (6 bases). V gave up 4 bases and J gave up 11 bases, with 13 bases separating them. The CDR3 consists of 13 residues. CDR1 and CDR2 from the germline V gene are SGHDT and YYEEEE. CDR3 residues: CASSRDTFTPLHF. DNA of the CDR3: TGTGCCAGCAGCCGGGACACTTTTACACCCCTCCACTTT.

This clone was seen more than once but under ten times. V usage is TRBV11-2 and J usage is TRBJ2-7, with no clear D. From germline, CDR1 is SGHAT and CDR2 FQNNGV. The CDR3 is made up of 15 amino acids. Trimming left V 2 bases short and J 0 bases short, with 11 bases between. Here the CDR3 reads CASSLSSGNSYEQYF. The CDR3 DNA is TGTGCCAGCAGCTTAAGTTCTGGCAACTCCTACGAGCAGTACTTC.

Regarding this clone: Other DNA sequences of this sample code for an identical CDR3. This sequence joins TRBV12-5 and TRBJ1-3; a weak D match, TRBD1 (5 bases). The CDR3 consists of 16 residues. CDR1 is LGHNT and CDR2 is FRNRAP in the germline V gene. V lost 0 bases to trimming and J lost 0 bases, with 9 bases between them. The CDR3 nucleotides are TGTGCTAGTGGTTTGGTTCTTGGGACCTCTGGAAACACCATATATTTT. This gives the protein CASGLVLGTSGNTIYF.

The genes are TRBV11-2 and TRBJ2-4; 9 nucleotides align to TRBD1. CDR1 SGHAT and CDR2 FQNNGV come from the germline V gene. V shed 1 base, J shed 6 bases, and the junction held 7 bases outside the gene matches. The CDR3 length is 16 residues. The CDR3 bases are TGTGCCAGCAGCTTAGGACGGGGACAGGGAGGAAACATTCAGTACTTC. This gives the protein CASSLGRGQGGNIQYF.

The genes are TRBV6-1 and TRBJ1-5; a weak D match, TRBD1 (6 bases). The CDR3 has 13 amino acids. The V gene lost 6 bases and the J gene lost 7 bases, with 13 bases spanning the gap. CDR1 MNHNS and CDR2 SASEGT come from the germline V gene. CDR3 amino acids: CASRSTGWQPQHF. The CDR3 region has the DNA TGTGCCAGCAGATCAACAGGGTGGCAGCCCCAGCATTTT.

A few counts support this clone. The V and J genes are TRBV30 and TRBJ2-7; D remains ambiguous. The CDR3 runs 13 residues. The V and J ends lost 0 bases and 3 bases respectively, with 9 bases between them. Germline CDR1 and CDR2: GTSNPN and SVGIG (reference sequence). The DNA for the CDR3 is TGTGCCTGGAGTGTAAGTCTTCGCTACGAGCAGTACTTC. Its translation is CAWSVSLRYEQYF. Together with reference TRBV30 and TRBJ2-7, the CDR3 gives the full variable domain: SQTIHQWPATLVQPVGSPLSLECTVEGTSNPNLYWYRQAAGRGLQLLFYSVGIGQISSEVPQNLSASRPQDRQFILSSKKLLLSDSGFYLCAWSVSLRYEQYFGPGTRLTVT.

The rearrangement links TRBV2 to TRBJ1-2; tentatively, D is TRBD1 (5 bases). V lost 6 bases, J lost 7 bases, and 18 bases lay in between. CDR1 and CDR2 from the germline V gene are SNHLY and FYNNEI. The CDR3 loop spans 14 amino acids. The CDR3 DNA reads as TGTGCCAGCAGACGGGACTCCCAAATCCGTGGCTACACCTTC. Translated: CASRRDSQIRGYTF.

CDR3 in DNA: TGTGCCAGCAGCTCCGCACTGCCGGGACAGGGGACTCCCATATATTTT. Translating it yields CASSSALPGQGTPIYF. J is TRBJ1-3 and V is TRBV7-6, with 10 nucleotides matching TRBD1. V dropped 4 bases and J dropped 11; count of bases not matched to a gene: 14. The CDR3 has 16 residues. Germline V gene sequence: CDR1 SGHVS, CDR2 FNYEAQ.

The chain recombines TRBV9 with TRBJ2-5; D ambiguous. The germline V gene has CDR1 SGDLS and CDR2 YYNGEE. CDR3 length: 12 amino acids. The V end lost 4 bases, the J end lost 5 bases, and 9 bases lay between the germline ends. CDR3 protein: CASSTPAETQYF. The CDR3 DNA reads TGTGCCAGCAGCACCCCCGCGGAGACCCAGTACTTC.

The V call is TRBV29-1, the J call TRBJ1-1; D remains ambiguous. The length of the CDR3 is 11 residues. V shed 4 bases and J shed 0 bases, with 3 bases lying between them. Per germline, CDR1 SQVTM and CDR2 ANQGSEA. CDR3 region: CSVGVNTEAFF. The CDR3 nucleotides are TGCAGCGTTGGGGTGAACACTGAAGCTTTCTTT.

The genes are TRBV6-6 and TRBJ1-2; a possible D gene is TRBD1 (6 bases). Trimming left V 10 bases short and J 4 bases short, with 13 bases between. CDR3 length: 12 amino acids. Germline-derived CDR1 and CDR2 are MNHNY and SVGAGI (reference sequence). CDR3 amino acids: CATMGGPYGYTF. The CDR3 DNA reads as TGTGCCACCATGGGGGGGCCCTATGGCTACACCTTC.

In DNA, the CDR3 is TGTGCCAGCTCAAGAGGACAGTCCGGCGAGACCCAGTACTTC. Amino acid sequence: CASSRGQSGETQYF. The chain carries TRBV18 and TRBJ2-5, with a tentative D call TRBD1 (6 bases). CDR3 length: 14 residues. Trimming stripped 5 bases from V and 5 bases from J, with 15 bases between. Germline V gene sequence: CDR1 KGHSH, CDR2 LQKENI.

The V gene is TRBV6-1, the J gene TRBJ2-3; 7 bases fit TRBD1. Germline-derived CDR1 and CDR2 are MNHNS and SASEGT. V shed 8 bases and J 2 bases; nucleotides not matched to a gene: 4. The CDR3 has 13 amino acids. The CDR3 bases are TGTGCCAGCTGCCAGGGGGACACAGATACGCAGTATTTT. Translation gives CASCQGDTDTQYF.